What follows describes a single T cell receptor (beta chain). This clonotype has ten or more counts. The antigen it binds to is not known. The record has no base qualities; no much larger clone is one base away. These data are taken from a study of T-cell memory formation after mild COVID-19 (dated by TCRdb to about 2021). The study in broad terms: TCR sequence clusters from the two donors were found to be largely donor specific. T-cell clones expanding and contracting after mild COVID-19 in two donors were tracked by longitudinal TCRalpha and TCRbeta repertoire sequencing. Two young, previously healthy adult volunteers, one female and one male, were included in the cohort.

The sample was run on an Illumina NovaSeq 6000. TCRalpha and TCRbeta cDNA libraries were built by 5'RACE with constant-segment primers, adding sample barcodes and unique molecular identifiers. RNA was extracted from every sample with Trizol reagent. Library amplification was performed in two PCR steps, and a second sample barcode and Illumina TruSeq adapters were introduced in the second step. Sequencing of the libraries was done on an Illumina NovaSeq, producing 2 x 150 bp paired-end reads. The authors' analysis ran thus. With migec v1.2.7, reads were demultiplexed and then collapsed into UMI-guided consensus sequences. Using mixcr v2.1.11, UMI consensuses were aligned to TRA and TRB V and J templates and then assembled into clonotypes. A clonotype was counted as expanded or contracted only when both edgeR and NoisET called the clonotype significant, with the noise models trained on biological replicates. edgeR calls used a false discovery rate-adjusted p below 0.01 and a log2 fold-change threshold of 1. As an exploratory analysis of dynamics, PCA with hierarchical clustering was applied to max-normalized trajectories of the 1000 most abundant clonotypes. Each responding clone was given a CD4 or CD8 phenotype based on the CD4+ and CD8+ repertoires, which had been sequenced separately. The public reads were reprocessed in TCRdb via fastp at Q25 and MiXCR, keeping in-frame beta chains. Entries that share a CDR3 protein sequence are merged under the most common genes and DNA. These V and J calls rely on TCRdb rather than the paper's analysis. The sample table holds 550,000 to 600,000 distinct CDR3 sequences, of which about 20% were seen once. Of the sample, approximately 8% is held by the ten largest clones.

The germline V gene specifies LGHNA as CDR1 and YSLEER as CDR2. Trimming takes 3 bases from V and 3 bases from J, and the germline ends sit 20 bases apart. Measured from the cysteine to the phenylalanine, the CDR3 is 17 residues long. The only DNA kept is the CDR3, 51 bases in frame from the first base. Beyond this particular receptor, the publication reports: Whether the second-wave clones peaking on day 37 were SARS-CoV-2 specific was not confirmed. Only a couple of mild cases were covered in the study, and larger cohorts including severe cases with pre-infection samples were considered necessary. Contracting CD4+ clones turned up mainly in the CM and EM memory subsets, whereas EMRA was where CD8+ clones were enriched. Clones contracting from day 15 to 85 had balanced CD4/CD8 phenotypes, while a second wave expanding from day 15 to 37 was biased towards CD4+. Some responding clones were detected in pre-infection memory, which suggested that pre-existing cross-reactive memory T cells had joined the SARS-CoV-2 response.

PBMCs were isolated by Ficoll-Paque density gradient centrifugation. Material for sequencing was PBMCs or a T cell subset sorted from them (not recorded which). Recombination connected TRBV4-3 to TRBJ1-1; 5 matching bases give a weak D call of TRBD1. This receptor was obtained from an adult woman who had mild COVID-19 (a few samples of this study predate the infection). The sample titles of this study are shuffled in the database, so cell type and time point are left out; the donor was told from shared clones. The DNA sequence is given as TGCGCCAGCAGCCAGGGGAGTACAGGTAGCTGGGACACTGAAGCTTTCTTT. Its protein product is CASSQGSTGSWDTEAFF.